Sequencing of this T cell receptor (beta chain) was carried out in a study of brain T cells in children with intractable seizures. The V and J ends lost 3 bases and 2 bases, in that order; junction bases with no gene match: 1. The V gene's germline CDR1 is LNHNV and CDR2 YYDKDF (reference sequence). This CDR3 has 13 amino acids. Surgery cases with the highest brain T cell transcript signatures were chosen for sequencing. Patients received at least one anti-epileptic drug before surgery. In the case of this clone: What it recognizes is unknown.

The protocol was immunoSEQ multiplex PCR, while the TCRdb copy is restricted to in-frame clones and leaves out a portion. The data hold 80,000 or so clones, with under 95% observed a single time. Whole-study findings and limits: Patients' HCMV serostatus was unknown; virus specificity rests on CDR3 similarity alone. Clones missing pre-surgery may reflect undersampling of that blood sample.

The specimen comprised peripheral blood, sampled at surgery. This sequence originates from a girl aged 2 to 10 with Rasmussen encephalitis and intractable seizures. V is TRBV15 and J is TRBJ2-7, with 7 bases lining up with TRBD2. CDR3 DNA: TGTGCCACCAGCAGGGGAGGGACCTACGAGCAGTACTTC. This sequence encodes CATSRGGTYEQYF.